This T cell receptor (beta chain) emerged from a study of T cell changes during pregnancy in multiple sclerosis. The CDR3 totals 13 residues. The V gene's germline CDR1 is MNHEY and CDR2 SMNVEV (reference sequence). Trimming left V 6 bases short and J 8 bases short, with 16 bases between. Assay: immunoSEQ multiplex PCR; the TCRdb copy retains only in-frame clones and omits some. Among 25,000 to 35,000 clones, about 90% were seen once, and the ten largest hold under 0.75%. The TCR comes from a female donor in good health, enrolled as a control in a pregnancy study. V gene TRBV27 combines with J gene TRBJ1-2, with D unresolved. The source was CD4+ T cells from peripheral blood mononuclear cells, collected in the third trimester of pregnancy. CDR3 nucleotide sequence: TGTGCCAGCAGGAGCGGGATTCTGGGGGGCTACACCTTC. It is translated as CASRSGILGGYTF.